This record looks at one T cell receptor (beta chain) sequence and its context. Its antigen is unknown. Trimming shortened V by 4 bases and J by 4 bases, and 11 bases separated the two germline ends. CDR1 and CDR2 (germline): MGHRA, YSYEKL. There are 13 residues in the CDR3. TCRdb keeps only in-frame clones here, not all; method: immunoSEQ multiplex PCR. The data show about 64,000 clones, roughly 94% seen once. The source of the sample is a study of cytomegalovirus exposure and HLA in healthy donors. Study in general: It was reported in a later analysis that the 90 to 150 validation repertoires used the same platform as the approximately 670 first-cohort repertoires. Study-level results: A few of the chains that were CMV-associated were confirmed in vitro to be specific for CMV antigens. There were under 200 TCR beta chains listed as cytomegalovirus-associated.

The chain couples TRBV4-1 to TRBJ2-7, with D perhaps matching TRBD2 (5 bases). The source is a woman in her late teens or twenties in good health and CMV-seropositive. Sequencing was performed on PBMCs. CDR3 residues: CASSPTREYEQYF. The CDR3 DNA reads TGCGCCAGCAGCCCCACCCGGGAATACGAGCAGTACTTC.